Listed here are 5 T cell receptor beta chains from one sample, sequenced in a study of blood T cell repertoires in COVID-19. TCRdb's table, derived via immunoSEQ multiplex PCR, lists solely in-frame clones and lacks some. The data show 65,000 to 75,000 clones, 90% seen once. The material sequenced was peripheral blood. These receptors all come from a man aged 50 to 59 with acute or convalescent COVID-19.

The chain joins TRBV7-2 to TRBJ2-1; 8 nucleotides align to TRBD1. The V and J ends lost 5 bases and 3 bases, in that order; junction bases with no gene match: 15. The CDR3 extends over 18 amino acids. Germline loops: CDR1 SGHTA, CDR2 FQGNSA. CDR3 bases: TGTGCCAGCAGCGCCGACAGGGGAACCCTCTGGGGCTACAATGAGCAGTTCTTC. Translated, it gives CASSADRGTLWGYNEQFF.

The chain recombines TRBV27 with TRBJ1-5; tentatively, D is TRBD1 (6 bases). Per germline, CDR1 MNHEY and CDR2 SMNVEV (reference sequence). This CDR3 region has 14 residues. Deletions cut 7 bases from V and 6 bases from J, with 16 bases between. CDR3 nucleotide sequence: TGTGCCAGCAAGCCTCTCAGGGGCGGTCAGCCCCAGCATTTT. It yields the protein CASKPLRGGQPQHF.

This clone turned up a few times. The gene calls are TRBV4-1 and TRBJ2-1, with D uncertain. Germline V gives CDR1 MGHRA, CDR2 YSYEKL. Trimming took off 6 bases at V and 0 bases at J, with 15 bases between the two ends. This CDR3 is 16 amino acids long. CDR3 bases: TGCGCCAGCAGTTCGACCGGGTCTAGCTCCTACAATGAGCAGTTCTTC. As protein: CASSSTGSSSYNEQFF.

V gene TRBV5-1 combines with J gene TRBJ2-6, with 10 bases identical to TRBD1. Germline V CDR1 and CDR2: SGHRS, YFSETQ. The CDR3 runs to 16 residues. After removal of 1 base from V and 12 bases from J, the junction contained 10 bases not matched to a gene. CDR3 protein: CASSLFSTGGISVLTF. The DNA for the CDR3 is TGCGCCAGCAGCTTGTTCTCGACAGGGGGCATAAGCGTCCTGACTTTC.

This clone was counted once. The chain uses TRBV7-2 and TRBJ1-1, with a tentative D call TRBD1 (5 bases). Germline CDR1 reads SGHTA; CDR2 reads FQGNSA. The CDR3 consists of 15 residues. The V end lost 1 base, the J end lost 0 bases, and 9 bases lay between the germline ends. The DNA for the CDR3 is TGTGCCAGCAGCTTAGGCGGGGCCATGAACACTGAAGCTTTCTTT. This sequence encodes CASSLGGAMNTEAFF.